The clone carrying this T cell receptor (beta chain) was counted ten times or more. Its cognate antigen is unknown. The CDR3 regions of TCR beta were amplified from RNA transcripts. Researchers ran a first-round RT-PCR on the TCR CDR3 using the HTBI primer set. Via MiXCR, TCRdb re-called the multiplex PCR reads, giving one row per CDR3 protein. The sample gives about 740,000 distinct CDR3 sequences, around 15% of which show up once; 10% is in the top ten. The V gene's germline CDR1 is KGHDR and CDR2 SFDVKD. The CDR3 contains 14 residues. The germline V and J ends were trimmed by 0 bases and 1 base, with 4 bases remaining between them. The source of the sample is a study of T cells in Graves' hyperthyroidism and ophthalmopathy. Patients were excluded for uncontrolled infection, other autoimmune disease, pregnancy or lactation. Study conclusions and caveats: The majority of expanded thyroid clonotypes above 0.001 also appeared in blood.

The chain is built from TRBV24-1 and TRBJ2-3; D unclear. The receptor was derived from a woman in her late teens or twenties with Graves' hyperthyroidism. The specimen sequenced was blood. The CDR3 region has the DNA TGTGCCACCAGTGATTTGTCCCGCACAGATACGCAGTATTTT. It codes for CATSDLSRTDTQYF.